This T cell receptor (beta chain) was recorded in a study of vaccination effects on CD4 cells after COVID-19. Across the whole study: Either the BNT162b2 or mRNA-1273 vaccine was given to participants in two doses.

Concerning this clone: Its antigen is not known.

Antigen-specific CD4+ T cells were expanded (with viral peptide pools) by the ViraFEST assay ahead of sequencing. After around ten days in culture, the CD4+ T cells were isolated. Some clones are missing from TCRdb's copy, which holds only in-frame ones; the method was immunoSEQ multiplex PCR. The sample has 20,000 to 25,000 clones, 65% to 85% seen once. This CDR3 comprises 14 residues. V shed 1 base and J 10 bases; nucleotides not matched to a gene: 6. Per the germline V gene, CDR1 is SGHTA and CDR2 is FQGNSA. The V and J genes are TRBV7-2 and TRBJ2-1, with 8 bases lining up with TRBD2. This sequence was found in a human donor who received a COVID-19 vaccine. The material sequenced was CD4+ T cells from PBMCs cultured with HCoV-229E spike peptides, taken before COVID-19 vaccination. Here the CDR3 reads CASSLGISGTEQFF. The CDR3, as DNA: TGTGCCAGCAGCTTAGGGATTAGCGGGACGGAGCAGTTCTTC.